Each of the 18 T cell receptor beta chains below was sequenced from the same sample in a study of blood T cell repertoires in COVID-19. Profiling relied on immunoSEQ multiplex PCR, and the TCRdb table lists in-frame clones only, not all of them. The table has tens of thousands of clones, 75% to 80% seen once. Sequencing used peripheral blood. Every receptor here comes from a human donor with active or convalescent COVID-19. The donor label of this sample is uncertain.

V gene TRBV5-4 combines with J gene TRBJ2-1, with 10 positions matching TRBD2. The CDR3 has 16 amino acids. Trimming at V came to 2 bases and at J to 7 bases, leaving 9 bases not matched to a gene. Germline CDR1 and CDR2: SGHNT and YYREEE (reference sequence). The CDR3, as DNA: TGTGCCAGCAGCTTAATGAGCGGGAGGGATAGGAATGAGCAGTTCTTC. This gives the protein CASSLMSGRDRNEQFF. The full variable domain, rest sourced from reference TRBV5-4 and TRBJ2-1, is ETGVTQSPTHLIKTRGQQVTLRCSSQSGHNTVSWYQQALGQGPQFIFQYYREEENGRGNFPPRFSGLQFPNYSSELNVNALELDDSALYLCASSLMSGRDRNEQFFGPGTRLTVL.

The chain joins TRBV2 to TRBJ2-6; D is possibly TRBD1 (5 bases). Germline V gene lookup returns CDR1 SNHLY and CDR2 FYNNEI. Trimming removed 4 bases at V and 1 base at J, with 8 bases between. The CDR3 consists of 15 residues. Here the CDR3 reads CASSARGSGANVLTF. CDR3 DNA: TGTGCCAGCAGTGCTAGGGGTTCTGGGGCCAACGTCCTGACTTTC. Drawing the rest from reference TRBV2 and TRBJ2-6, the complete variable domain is EPEVTQTPSHQVTQMGQEVILRCVPISNHLYFYWYRQILGQKVEFLVSFYNNEISEKSEIFDDQFSVERPDGSNFTLKIRSTKLEDSAMYFCASSARGSGANVLTFGAGSRLTVL.

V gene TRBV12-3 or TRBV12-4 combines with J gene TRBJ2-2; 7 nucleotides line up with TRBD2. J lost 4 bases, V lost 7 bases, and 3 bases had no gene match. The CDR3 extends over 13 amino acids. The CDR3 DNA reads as TGTGCCAGCAACCCTAGCGGCACCGGGGAGCTGTTTTTT. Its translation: CASNPSGTGELFF.

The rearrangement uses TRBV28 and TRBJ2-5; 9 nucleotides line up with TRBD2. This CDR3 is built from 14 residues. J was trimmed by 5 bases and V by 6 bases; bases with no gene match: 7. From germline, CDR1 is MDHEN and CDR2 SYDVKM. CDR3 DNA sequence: TGTGCCAGCAGCTTGAGCGGGAGGACCGAGACCCAGTACTTC. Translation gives CASSLSGRTETQYF. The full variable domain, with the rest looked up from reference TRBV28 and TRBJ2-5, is DVKVTQSSRYLVKRTGEKVFLECVQDMDHENMFWYRQDPGLGLRLIYFSYDVKMKEKGDIPEGYSVSREKKERFSLILESASTNQTSMYLCASSLSGRTETQYFGPGTRLLVL.

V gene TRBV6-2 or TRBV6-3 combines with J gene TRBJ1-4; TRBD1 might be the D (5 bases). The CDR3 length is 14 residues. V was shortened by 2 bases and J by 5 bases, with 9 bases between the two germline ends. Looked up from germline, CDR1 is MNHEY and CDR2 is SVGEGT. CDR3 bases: TGTGCCAGCAGTTACCGGGGGAACAATGAAAAACTGTTTTTT. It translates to CASSYRGNNEKLFF.

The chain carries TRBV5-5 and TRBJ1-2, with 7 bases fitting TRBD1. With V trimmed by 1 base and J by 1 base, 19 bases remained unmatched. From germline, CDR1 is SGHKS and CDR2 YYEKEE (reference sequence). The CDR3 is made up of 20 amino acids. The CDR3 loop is CASSLNRRTSDRPFNYGYTF. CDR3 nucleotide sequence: TGTGCCAGCAGCTTGAACCGTAGAACGTCGGACAGGCCTTTTAACTATGGCTACACCTTC. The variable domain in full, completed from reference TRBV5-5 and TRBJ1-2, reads DAGVTQSPTHLIKTRGQQVTLRCSPISGHKSVSWYQQVLGQGPQFIFQYYEKEERGRGNFPDRFSARQFPNYSSELNVNALLLGDSALYLCASSLNRRTSDRPFNYGYTFGSGTRLTVV.

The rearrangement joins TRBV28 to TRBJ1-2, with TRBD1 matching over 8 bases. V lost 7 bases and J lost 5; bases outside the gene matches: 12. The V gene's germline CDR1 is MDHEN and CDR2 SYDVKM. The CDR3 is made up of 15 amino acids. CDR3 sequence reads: CASTSLRTGLYGYTF. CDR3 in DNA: TGTGCCAGCACCTCCCTCCGGACAGGGTTGTATGGCTACACCTTC.

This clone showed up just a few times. CDR3 sequence reads: CASSLSTGGQPQHF. Here the CDR3 DNA reads TGTGCCAGCAGTTTATCGACGGGAGGACAGCCCCAGCATTTT. V gene TRBV28 combines with J gene TRBJ1-5; D gene unclear. Germline CDR1 reads MDHEN; CDR2 reads SYDVKM. The CDR3 has 14 amino acids. V lost 1 base and J 7 bases, leaving 11 bases between the germline ends.

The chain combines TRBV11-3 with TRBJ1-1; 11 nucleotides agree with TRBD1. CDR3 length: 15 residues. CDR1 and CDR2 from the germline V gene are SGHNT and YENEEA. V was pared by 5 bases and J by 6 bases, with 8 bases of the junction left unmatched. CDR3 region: CASSLVGQGAPEAFF. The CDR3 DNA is TGTGCCAGCAGCCTCGTCGGACAGGGGGCTCCTGAAGCTTTCTTT.

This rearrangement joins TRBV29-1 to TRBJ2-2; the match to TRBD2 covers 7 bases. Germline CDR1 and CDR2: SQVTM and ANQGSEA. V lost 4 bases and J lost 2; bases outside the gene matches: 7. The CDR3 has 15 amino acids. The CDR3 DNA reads TGCAGCGTTGTGGGGGGAGGGCCCAACACCGGGGAGCTGTTTTTT. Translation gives CSVVGGGPNTGELFF.

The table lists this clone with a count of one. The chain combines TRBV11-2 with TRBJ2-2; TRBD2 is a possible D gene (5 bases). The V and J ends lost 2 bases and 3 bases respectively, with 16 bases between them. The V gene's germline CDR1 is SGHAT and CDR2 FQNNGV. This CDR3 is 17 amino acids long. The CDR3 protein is CASSLRGIARDTGELFF. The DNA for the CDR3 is TGTGCCAGCAGCTTAAGAGGGATAGCGAGGGACACCGGGGAGCTGTTTTTT.

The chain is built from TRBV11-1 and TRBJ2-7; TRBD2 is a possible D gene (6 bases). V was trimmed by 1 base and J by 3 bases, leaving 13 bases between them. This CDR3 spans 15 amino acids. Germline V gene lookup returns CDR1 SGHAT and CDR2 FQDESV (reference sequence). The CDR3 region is CASSLGRGRGYEQYF. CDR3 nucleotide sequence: TGTGCCAGCAGCTTAGGGAGGGGTAGAGGCTACGAGCAGTACTTC. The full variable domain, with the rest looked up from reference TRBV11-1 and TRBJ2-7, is EAEVAQSPRYKITEKSQAVAFWCDPISGHATLYWYRQILGQGPELLVQFQDESVVDDSQLPKDRFSAERLKGVDSTLKIQPAELGDSAMYLCASSLGRGRGYEQYFGPGTRLTVT.

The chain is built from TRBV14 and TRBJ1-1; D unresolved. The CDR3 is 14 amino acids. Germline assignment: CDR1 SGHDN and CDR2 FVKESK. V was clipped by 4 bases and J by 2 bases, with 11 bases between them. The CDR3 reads CASSPSTINTEAFF. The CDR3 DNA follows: TGTGCCAGCAGCCCATCGACAATTAACACTGAAGCTTTCTTT.

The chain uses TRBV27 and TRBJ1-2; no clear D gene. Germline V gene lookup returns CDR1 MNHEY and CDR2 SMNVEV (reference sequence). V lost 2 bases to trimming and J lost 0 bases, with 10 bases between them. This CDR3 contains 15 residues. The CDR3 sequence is CASSLVRTSNYGYTF. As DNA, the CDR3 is TGTGCCAGCAGTTTAGTGCGGACTTCTAACTATGGCTACACCTTC.

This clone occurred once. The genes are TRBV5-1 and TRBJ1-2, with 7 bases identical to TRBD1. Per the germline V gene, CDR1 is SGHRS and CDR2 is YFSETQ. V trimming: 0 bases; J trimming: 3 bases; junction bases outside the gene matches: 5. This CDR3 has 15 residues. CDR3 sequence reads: CASSLGQGVHYGYTF. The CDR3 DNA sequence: TGCGCCAGCAGCTTGGGCCAGGGGGTGCACTATGGCTACACCTTC.

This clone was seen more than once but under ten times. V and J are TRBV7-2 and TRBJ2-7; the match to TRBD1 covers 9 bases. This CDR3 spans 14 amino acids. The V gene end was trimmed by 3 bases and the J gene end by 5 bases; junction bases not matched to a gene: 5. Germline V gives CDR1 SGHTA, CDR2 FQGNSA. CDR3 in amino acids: CASSFGTGRNEQYF. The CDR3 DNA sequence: TGTGCCAGCAGCTTCGGGACAGGGCGAAACGAGCAGTACTTC.

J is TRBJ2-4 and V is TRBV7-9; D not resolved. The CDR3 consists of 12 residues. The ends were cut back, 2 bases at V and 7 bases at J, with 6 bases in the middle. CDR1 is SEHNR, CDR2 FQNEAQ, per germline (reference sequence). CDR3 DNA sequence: TGTGCCAGCAGCTTATATGTGAACATTCAGTACTTC. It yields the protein CASSLYVNIQYF.

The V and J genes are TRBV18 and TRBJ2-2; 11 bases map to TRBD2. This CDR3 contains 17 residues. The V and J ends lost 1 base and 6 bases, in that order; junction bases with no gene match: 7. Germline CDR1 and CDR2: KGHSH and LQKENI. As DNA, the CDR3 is TGTGCCAGCTCACCACGGCCCACTAGCGGGAGTCCCGGGGAGCTGTTTTTT. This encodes CASSPRPTSGSPGELFF.